The clone carrying this T cell receptor beta chain was observed once. This sample stems from a study of blood T cell repertoires in COVID-19. About the study: T cells, B-cell-depleted T cells, or PBMCs provided the cDNA or gDNA that served as material.

Cohorts were determined from participant-reported clinical history. The CDR3 loop spans 13 amino acids. The V gene's germline CDR1 is SSHAT and CDR2 FNYEAQ (reference sequence). The data were produced by immunoSEQ multiplex PCR, yet TCRdb's version contains in-frame clones alone and is incomplete. The sample includes approximately 180,000 clones, roughly 84% of them seen just once. The chain employs TRBV7-7 and TRBJ2-1, with 9 bases identical to TRBD1. The TCR originated in a man between 50 and 59 years old who had recovered from COVID-19. The sequenced material came from PBMCs or T cells enriched from blood (not recorded which). CDR3 DNA: TGTGCTAGCTCCCGGGACAGGGTCCATGAGCAGTTCTTC. This gives the protein CASSRDRVHEQFF.